Detailed here is one TCR beta chain. These data come from a study of blood T cell repertoires in COVID-19. Across the study: The samples span acute and convalescent COVID-19 from the United States, Italy and Spain. Sample material is recorded as cDNA or gDNA derived from T cells, B-cell-depleted T cells, or PBMCs.

Authors' processing steps: From reference gene primer amplification, estimates of nucleated cell counts were derived. TCRdb's table, derived via immunoSEQ multiplex PCR, lists solely in-frame clones and lacks some. The V and J calls and clone size come from that table; D and trimming were worked out from the DNA. The top ten hold about 16% of the sample, which has about 55,000 clones, approximately 92% seen once. This CDR3 has 15 residues. V lost 4 bases to trimming and J lost 4 bases; unmatched junction nucleotides: 7. The germline V gene has CDR1 SGHRS and CDR2 YFSETQ. V gene TRBV5-1 combines with J gene TRBJ2-3; TRBD1 matches at 9 bases. Sequenced input: peripheral blood. The source is a man older than 75 with acute or convalescent COVID-19. CDR3 residues: CASSPGQGMADTQYF. DNA for the CDR3: TGCGCCAGCAGCCCCGGACAGGGGATGGCAGATACGCAGTATTTT.